The 14 T cell receptor beta chains in this list originate from one sample, sequenced in a study of cytomegalovirus exposure and HLA in healthy donors. Use of 60 Vbeta and 13 Jbeta primers characterized the PCR. The protocol was immunoSEQ multiplex PCR, while the TCRdb copy is restricted to in-frame clones and leaves out a portion. The repertoire holds over 150,000 clones, with around 85% as singletons. The specimen sequenced was PBMCs. Every receptor here comes from a woman under 40 in good health and CMV-seronegative.

The chain employs TRBV6-1 and TRBJ1-6, with D perhaps TRBD1 (6 bases). The CDR3 contains 13 residues. Germline V CDR1 and CDR2: MNHNS, SASEGT. V was cut by 3 bases and J by 13 bases, with 13 bases left in between. In nucleotides, the CDR3 is TGTGCCAGCAGTGATACTACAGGGTTTCCCCTCCACTTT. This encodes CASSDTTGFPLHF.

This clone was detected once. The chain has TRBV29-1 and TRBJ2-7, with 9 bases matching TRBD2. The J segment lost 5 bases and the V segment lost 7 bases, leaving 6 bases of the junction unmatched. This CDR3 comprises 12 residues. Germline CDR1 SQVTM, CDR2 ANQGSEA. CDR3 protein: CSGSSGMNEQYF. CDR3 in DNA: TGCAGCGGATCTAGCGGGATGAACGAGCAGTACTTC.

The chain has TRBV27 and TRBJ1-3; 9 bases fit TRBD1. The CDR3 covers 13 residues. V was clipped by 4 bases and J by 8 bases; unmatched bases: 3. CDR1 is MNHEY, CDR2 SMNVEV, per germline (reference sequence). CDR3 DNA sequence: TGTGCCAGCAGTTCGACAGGGGGATACACCATATATTTT. This encodes CASSSTGGYTIYF.

The gene calls are TRBV5-1 and TRBJ2-1, with 7 bases aligning to TRBD2. Trimming cost V 4 bases and J 9 bases; bases outside gene matches: 16. Germline V gene data show CDR1 as SGHRS and CDR2 as YFSETQ. CDR3 length equals 16 residues. The DNA for the CDR3 is TGCGCCAGCAGCCCCATCCCCGTTCTAGGCGGGGGTGAGCAGTTCTTC. This encodes CASSPIPVLGGGEQFF.

This clone was seen just once. DNA for the CDR3: TGTGCCATCAGTGAAACTGGACAGGGCGGCTATGGCTACACCTTC. It is translated as CAISETGQGGYGYTF. This sequence joins TRBV10-3 and TRBJ1-2, with 8 nucleotides matching TRBD1. V lost 3 bases and J lost 4; bases outside the gene matches: 7. CDR3 length: 15 amino acids. Looked up from germline, CDR1 is ENHRY and CDR2 is SYGVKD.

The chain combines TRBV5-4 with TRBJ2-1, with D possibly matching TRBD2 (6 bases). The CDR3 is 12 amino acids. With 4 bases removed from V and 7 bases from J, the gap between germline ends came to 9 bases. From germline, CDR1 is SGHNT and CDR2 YYREEE (reference sequence). This chain's CDR3 is CASSGGFNEQFF. The CDR3 nucleotides read TGTGCCAGCAGCGGAGGGTTTAATGAGCAGTTCTTC.

CDR3 nucleotide sequence: TGTGCCTGGAGTGTACGCGGACAGGGTCATCAGCCCCAGCATTTT. Translation: CAWSVRGQGHQPQHF. The chain joins TRBV30 to TRBJ1-5; 8 positions agree with TRBD1. The CDR3 consists of 15 residues. Per germline, CDR1 GTSNPN and CDR2 SVGIG (reference sequence). With 0 bases clipped from V and 5 bases from J, the junction kept 6 bases outside the gene matches.

V usage is TRBV27 and J usage is TRBJ2-2, with TRBD1 identical over 7 bases. Germline values: CDR1 MNHEY, CDR2 SMNVEV (reference sequence). The CDR3 extends over 16 amino acids. Germline trimming cut 7 bases from V and 7 bases from J; bases unmatched to any gene: 15. CDR3 sequence: CASTLWGAGGNGELFF. The CDR3 nucleotides read TGTGCCAGCACCCTATGGGGCGCAGGGGGAAACGGGGAGCTGTTTTTT.

V gene TRBV19 combines with J gene TRBJ1-2; D perhaps matches TRBD1 (5 bases). The V end lost 0 bases, the J end lost 2 bases, and 10 bases lay between the germline ends. This CDR3 is built from 15 residues. CDR1 is LNHDA, CDR2 SQIVND, per germline (reference sequence). The CDR3 DNA follows: TGTGCCAGTAGTATAGATCCCGACAGAAACTATGGCTACACCTTC. It encodes CASSIDPDRNYGYTF. Based on the CDR3 plus reference TRBV19 and TRBJ1-2, the full variable domain is DGGITQSPKYLFRKEGQNVTLSCEQNLNHDAMYWYRQDPGQGLRLIYYSQIVNDFQKGDIAEGYSVSREKKESFPLTVTSAQKNPTAFYLCASSIDPDRNYGYTFGSGTRLTVV.

The rearrangement links TRBV19 to TRBJ1-2, with 7 bases fitting TRBD1. Germline CDR1 is LNHDA and CDR2 is SQIVND (reference sequence). The ends lost 2 bases at V and 4 bases at J; junction bases unmatched: 10. The CDR3 consists of 16 residues. CDR3 DNA: TGTGCCAGTAGTATACCCGCGACAGGGAAGGGCTATGGCTACACCTTC. Translated, it gives CASSIPATGKGYGYTF.

The chain combines TRBV21-1 with TRBJ2-7; the D call TRBD1 from the table was never checked on the DNA. TRBV21-1 is a listed pseudogene. The CDR3 extends over 12 amino acids. CDR3 region: CATQGHSYEQYF. The CDR3 nucleotides read TGTGCCACTCAGGGGCACTCCTACGAGCAGTACTTC.

The chain has TRBV5-8 and TRBJ1-1; D perhaps matches TRBD1 (6 bases). Germline V lookup: CDR1 SGHTS, CDR2 YDEGEE. V was cut by 5 bases and J by 4 bases, with 18 bases left in between. The CDR3 sequence is 15 residues long. The CDR3 loop reads CASRTTQGRGTEAFF. CDR3 nucleotides: TGTGCCAGCAGGACGACCCAGGGGAGGGGCACTGAAGCTTTCTTT. Together with reference TRBV5-8 and TRBJ1-1, the CDR3 gives the full variable domain: EAGVTQSPTHLIKTRGQQATLRCSPISGHTSVYWYQQALGLGLQFLLWYDEGEERNRGNFPPRFSGRQFPNYSSELNVNALELEDSALYLCASRTTQGRGTEAFFGQGTRLTVV.

The chain combines TRBV28 with TRBJ1-2; the D gene is possibly TRBD1 (5 bases). The CDR3 covers 13 residues. V lost 6 bases, J lost 2 bases, and 10 bases lay in between. Germline V gene sequence: CDR1 MDHEN, CDR2 SYDVKM. CDR3 sequence: CASRLSGNYGYTF. The CDR3 DNA reads as TGTGCCAGCAGACTTTCAGGGAACTATGGCTACACCTTC.

The chain joins TRBV27 to TRBJ2-1; 7 bases match TRBD2. With 3 bases clipped from V and 3 bases from J, the junction kept 8 bases outside the gene matches. This CDR3 has 16 residues. CDR1 and CDR2 (germline): MNHEY, SMNVEV (reference sequence). As DNA, the CDR3 is TGTGCCAGCAGTTTCGTGGTTGCTAGCGGCTACAATGAGCAGTTCTTC. Translation gives CASSFVVASGYNEQFF.